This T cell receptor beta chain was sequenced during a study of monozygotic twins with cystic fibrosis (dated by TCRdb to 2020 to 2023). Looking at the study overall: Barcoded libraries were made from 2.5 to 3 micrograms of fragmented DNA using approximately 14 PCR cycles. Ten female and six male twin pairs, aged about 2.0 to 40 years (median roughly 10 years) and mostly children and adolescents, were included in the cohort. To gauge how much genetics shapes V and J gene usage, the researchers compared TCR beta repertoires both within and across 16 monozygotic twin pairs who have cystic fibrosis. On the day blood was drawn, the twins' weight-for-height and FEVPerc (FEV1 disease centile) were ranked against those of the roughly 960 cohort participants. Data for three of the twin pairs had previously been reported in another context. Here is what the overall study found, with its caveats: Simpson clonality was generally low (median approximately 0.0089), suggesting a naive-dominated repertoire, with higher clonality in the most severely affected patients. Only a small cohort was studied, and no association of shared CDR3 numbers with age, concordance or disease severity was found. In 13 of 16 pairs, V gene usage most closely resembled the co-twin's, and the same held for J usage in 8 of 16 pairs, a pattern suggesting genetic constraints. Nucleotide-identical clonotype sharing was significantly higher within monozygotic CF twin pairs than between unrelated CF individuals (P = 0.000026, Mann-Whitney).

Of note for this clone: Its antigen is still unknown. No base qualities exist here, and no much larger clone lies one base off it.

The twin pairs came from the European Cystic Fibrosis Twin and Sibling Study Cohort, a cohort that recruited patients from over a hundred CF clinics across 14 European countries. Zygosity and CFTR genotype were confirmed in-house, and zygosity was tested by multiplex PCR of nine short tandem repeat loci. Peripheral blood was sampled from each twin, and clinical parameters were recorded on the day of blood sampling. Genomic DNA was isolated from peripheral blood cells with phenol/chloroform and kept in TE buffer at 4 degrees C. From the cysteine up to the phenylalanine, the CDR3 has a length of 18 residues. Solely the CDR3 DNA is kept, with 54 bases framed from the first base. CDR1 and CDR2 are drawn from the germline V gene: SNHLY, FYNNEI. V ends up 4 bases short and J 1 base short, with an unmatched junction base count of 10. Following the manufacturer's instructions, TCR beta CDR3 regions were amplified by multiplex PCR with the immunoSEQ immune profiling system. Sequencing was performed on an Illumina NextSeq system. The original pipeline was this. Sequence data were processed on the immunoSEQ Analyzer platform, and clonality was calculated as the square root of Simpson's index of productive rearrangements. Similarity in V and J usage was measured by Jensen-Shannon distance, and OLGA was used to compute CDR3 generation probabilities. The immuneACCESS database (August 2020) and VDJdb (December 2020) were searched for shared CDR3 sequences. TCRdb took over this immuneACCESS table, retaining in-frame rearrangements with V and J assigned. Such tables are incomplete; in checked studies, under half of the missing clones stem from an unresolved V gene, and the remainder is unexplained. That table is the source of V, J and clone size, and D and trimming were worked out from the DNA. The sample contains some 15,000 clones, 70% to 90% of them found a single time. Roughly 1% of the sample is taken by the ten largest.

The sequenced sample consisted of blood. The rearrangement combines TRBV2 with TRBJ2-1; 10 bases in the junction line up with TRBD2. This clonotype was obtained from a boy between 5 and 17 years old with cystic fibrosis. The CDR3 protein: CASSVPIVLAGSYNEQFF. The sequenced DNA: TGTGCCAGCAGTGTCCCTATAGTACTAGCGGGATCCTACAATGAGCAGTTCTTC.